These 22 T cell receptor beta chains were sequenced from one sample in a study of CD4 T cells in relation to SARS-CoV-2 and coronaviruses. Sequencing was performed with immunoSEQ multiplex PCR; in TCRdb, only in-frame clones are kept and a portion is missing. The sample lists 27,000 or so clones, approximately 70% occurring once. No cognate antigen is known for these TCRs. Before the COVID-19 pandemic, during about 2011-2018, CD4+ T cells were taken from unexposed donors. CD4+ T cells were isolated from the cells after about nine days of culture. The sequenced material came from CD4+ T cells from PBMCs, cultured in vitro. These receptors came from a human donor in good health.

V gene TRBV9 combines with J gene TRBJ1-1; 7 nucleotides line up with TRBD1. CDR1 is SGDLS and CDR2 is YYNGEE in the germline V gene. The CDR3 totals 14 residues. V lost 4 bases and J lost 1; bases outside the gene matches: 4. The CDR3 coding sequence is TGTGCCAGCAGCTCGGACAGGACGAACACTGAAGCTTTCTTT. The encoded protein is CASSSDRTNTEAFF. The full variable domain, with the rest looked up from reference TRBV9 and TRBJ1-1, is DSGVTQTPKHLITATGQRVTLRCSPRSGDLSVYWYQQSLDQGLQFLIQYYNGEERAKGNILERFSAQQFPDLHSELNLSSLELGDSALYFCASSSDRTNTEAFFGQGTRLTVV.

V usage is TRBV7-9 and J usage is TRBJ1-1; the D gene is possibly TRBD1 (5 bases). The CDR3 loop spans 13 amino acids. Germline CDR1 reads SEHNR; CDR2 reads FQNEAQ (reference sequence). With 8 bases removed from V and 4 bases from J, the gap between germline ends came to 14 bases. The CDR3 loop is CASGLGGGTEAFF. The CDR3 nucleotides are TGTGCCAGCGGACTCGGGGGTGGCACTGAAGCTTTCTTT.

This clone was seen a few times. In DNA form, the CDR3 reads TGTGCCAGTAGTACGATGAGGACAGGGCACGGCTACACCTTC. As protein: CASSTMRTGHGYTF. This chain links TRBV19 with TRBJ1-2; 8 nucleotides align to TRBD1. The junction had 9 bases not matched to a gene; V was cut back by 4 bases and J by 8 bases. Germline loops: CDR1 LNHDA, CDR2 SQIVND (reference sequence). CDR3 length: 14 residues.

The chain uses TRBV5-6 and TRBJ2-7, with a weak D call TRBD2 (5 bases). Germline V gene lookup returns CDR1 SGHDT and CDR2 YYEEEE. The CDR3 contains 16 residues. V was trimmed by 6 bases and J by 0 bases, leaving 19 bases between them. The CDR3 loop is CASTHPRDKASYEQYF. DNA for the CDR3: TGTGCCAGCACCCACCCCCGGGATAAGGCCTCCTACGAGCAGTACTTC.

This rearrangement joins TRBV4-2 to TRBJ1-3; maybe TRBD1 (6 bases). This CDR3 region has 16 residues. The germline CDR1 and CDR2 sequences are LGHNA and YNFKEQ. Trimming cost V 1 base and J 4 bases, with 14 bases left between them. In DNA, the CDR3 is TGTGCCAGCAGCCAAGGACTCACAGGGATCGGAAACACCATATATTTT. It yields the protein CASSQGLTGIGNTIYF.

The J gene is TRBJ2-2, the V gene TRBV5-1; 8 bases line up with TRBD1. Germline V gene sequence: CDR1 SGHRS, CDR2 YFSETQ. The ends lost 5 bases at V and 7 bases at J; junction bases unmatched: 10. The CDR3 sequence is 15 residues long. The CDR3 region is CASRDQGAGGGELFF. Written as DNA, the CDR3 is TGCGCCAGCAGGGACCAGGGGGCCGGAGGCGGGGAGCTGTTTTTT. Complete variable domain (other parts from reference TRBV5-1 and TRBJ2-2): KAGVTQTPRYLIKTRGQQVTLSCSPISGHRSVSWYQQTPGQGLQFLFEYFSETQRNKGNFPGRFSGRQFSNSRSEMNVSTLELGDSALYLCASRDQGAGGGELFFGEGSRLTVL.

V is TRBV5-6 and J is TRBJ1-2, with D possibly TRBD1 on 5 matching bases. This CDR3 comprises 15 residues. V was pared by 4 bases and J by 1 base, with 14 bases between. The V gene's germline CDR1 is SGHDT and CDR2 YYEEEE. CDR3 sequence reads: CASSPDRKSNYGYTF. DNA for the CDR3: TGTGCCAGCAGCCCAGACAGAAAGAGTAACTATGGCTACACCTTC.

This clone has more than one count but fewer than ten. V and J are TRBV4-3 and TRBJ1-3; TRBD1 might be the D (5 bases). This CDR3 spans 15 amino acids. Trimming shortened V by 4 bases and J by 0 bases, and 10 bases separated the two germline ends. Germline CDR1 reads LGHNA; CDR2 reads YSLEER. The CDR3 region is CASSLTVTSGNTIYF. CDR3 bases: TGCGCCAGCAGCCTGACAGTGACCTCTGGAAACACCATATATTTT.

The count of this clone is one. The V call is TRBV6-5, the J call TRBJ2-5; 7 bases align to TRBD2. The V and J ends lost 8 bases and 5 bases, in that order; junction bases with no gene match: 11. Per germline, CDR1 MNHEY and CDR2 SVGAGI. The CDR3 runs 14 residues. The CDR3 region has the DNA TGTGCCAGCCAGGGAGGGGCGATGTGGGAGACCCAGTACTTC. Translation: CASQGGAMWETQYF.

The J gene is TRBJ2-7, the V gene TRBV6-2 or TRBV6-3; D unresolved. The CDR3 totals 11 residues. From germline, CDR1 is MNHEY and CDR2 SVGEGT. Between the trimmed V and J ends, which lost 2 bases and 11 bases, there was a span of 10 bases. The CDR3 nucleotides are TGTGCCAGCAGTTACGAGGCTAGGGAGTACTTC. Translation: CASSYEAREYF.

V and J are TRBV18 and TRBJ2-3; 9 bases map to TRBD2. The CDR3 length is 16 residues. Germline V gives CDR1 KGHSH, CDR2 LQKENI. V dropped 0 bases and J dropped 4; count of bases not matched to a gene: 5. The DNA for the CDR3 is TGTGCCAGCTCACCACCTAGCGGGGGAGGCTCAGATACGCAGTATTTT. This encodes CASSPPSGGGSDTQYF.

The chain couples TRBV24-1 to TRBJ1-2; TRBD1 is a possible D gene (5 bases). The CDR3 loop spans 13 amino acids. CDR1 and CDR2 (germline): KGHDR, SFDVKD. V gave up 5 bases and J gave up 7 bases, with 13 bases separating them. The CDR3 sequence: CATSAGPRLGYTF. CDR3 coding DNA: TGTGCCACCAGTGCGGGACCGCGCCTTGGCTACACCTTC.

The V call is TRBV6-5, the J call TRBJ1-4, with 7 nucleotides matching TRBD1. Germline-derived CDR1 and CDR2 are MNHEY and SVGAGI. The CDR3 is 14 residues long. V shed 7 bases, J shed 2 bases, and the junction held 4 bases outside the gene matches. Written as DNA, the CDR3 is TGTGCCAGCAAAATACAGGGGACTAATGAAAAACTGTTTTTT. Amino acids: CASKIQGTNEKLFF.

The DNA for the CDR3 is TGTGCCAGCAGTTTACCCCCCGACAGGCGAATAAAGAAGGGAGCTTTCTTT. It yields the protein CASSLPPDRRIKKGAFF. The V and J genes are TRBV28 and TRBJ1-1; tentative D call: TRBD1 (6 bases). Germline CDR1 and CDR2: MDHEN and SYDVKM. V lost 2 bases, J lost 10 bases, and 26 bases lay in between. There are 17 residues in the CDR3.

The chain carries TRBV5-1 and TRBJ1-2, with D perhaps TRBD1 (6 bases). The CDR3 contains 14 residues. The germline V gene encodes CDR1 SGHRS and CDR2 YFSETQ. V lost 4 bases and J lost 2, with 12 bases in between. CDR3 sequence reads: CASSVDRQNYGYTF. The CDR3 DNA is TGCGCCAGCAGCGTGGACAGACAGAACTATGGCTACACCTTC.

The CDR3 region has the DNA TGTGCCAGCAGCCTCGGGGGGGGCACAGATACGCAGTATTTT. Encoded protein: CASSLGGGTDTQYF. V gene TRBV11-2 combines with J gene TRBJ2-3, with 8 positions matching TRBD2. V was pared by 5 bases and J by 1 base, with 2 bases of the junction left unmatched. This CDR3 region has 14 residues. Germline CDR1 SGHAT, CDR2 FQNNGV.

A few counts support this clone. This sequence joins TRBV7-2 and TRBJ1-1, with 9 bases identical to TRBD1. The germline gives CDR1 SGHTA, CDR2 FQGNSA. This CDR3 has 14 residues. J gave up 11 bases and V 4 bases, and 11 bases lay outside the gene matches. For the CDR3, the DNA is TGTGCCAGCAGCTATACGGGGACAGGGTTGGGGGCTTTCTTT. Translation: CASSYTGTGLGAFF. Combining the CDR3 with reference TRBV7-2 and TRBJ1-1 gives the whole variable domain GAGVSQSPSNKVTEKGKDVELRCDPISGHTALYWYRQSLGQGLEFLIYFQGNSAPDKSGLPSDRFSAERTGGSVSTLTIQRTQQEDSAVYLCASSYTGTGLGAFFGQGTRLTVV.

This clone was seen more than once but under ten times. The chain is built from TRBV28 and TRBJ1-3; D unresolved. CDR3 size: 15 residues. V was shortened by 6 bases and J by 1 base, with 13 bases between the two germline ends. The germline V gene encodes CDR1 MDHEN and CDR2 SYDVKM. As DNA, the CDR3 is TGTGCCAGCAGATTGAATTGGCGGTCTGGAAACACCATATATTTT. It codes for CASRLNWRSGNTIYF.

In the case of this clone: The junction departs from the called germline gene at one end, perhaps through a read error. This chain joins TRBV6-1 and TRBJ1-3; the D gene is possibly TRBD1 (6 bases). CDR1 and CDR2 (germline): MNHNS, SASEGT. The CDR3 has 14 residues. The CDR3 region is CASREGGSGNTIYF. DNA for the CDR3: TGTGCCAGCAGGGAAGGGGGTTCTGGAAACACCATATATTTT.

This rearrangement joins TRBV7-2 to TRBJ2-5; 8 nucleotides line up with TRBD2. With V trimmed by 5 bases and J by 5 bases, 7 bases remained unmatched. The CDR3 is made up of 14 amino acids. Germline-derived CDR1 and CDR2 are SGHTA and FQGNSA. In nucleotides, the CDR3 is TGTGCCAGCAGCGCTCGGGGGGGCCGGGAGACCCAGTACTTC. Protein sequence: CASSARGGRETQYF.

The chain combines TRBV5-6 with TRBJ2-2, with D possibly called TRBD1 or TRBD2 (7 bases each). The CDR3 loop spans 16 amino acids. CDR1 is SGHDT, CDR2 YYEEEE, per germline. Trimming shortened V by 3 bases and J by 0 bases, and 12 bases separated the two germline ends. CDR3 DNA: TGTGCCAGCAGCTGGGGAGGGACAGCGAACACCGGGGAGCTGTTTTTT. It specifies CASSWGGTANTGELFF.

V and J are TRBV18 and TRBJ1-1; D gene unclear. Trimming removed 2 bases at V and 4 bases at J, with 11 bases between. The germline V gene encodes CDR1 KGHSH and CDR2 LQKENI. There are 14 residues in the CDR3. The CDR3 nucleotides read TGTGCCAGCTCACCAGAGGGCGGAGGCACTGAAGCTTTCTTT. Protein product: CASSPEGGGTEAFF.